A single sample is the source of the 27 T cell receptor beta chains below, sequenced in a study of T cells in Graves' hyperthyroidism and ophthalmopathy (dated by TCRdb to between 2019 and 2020). Library preparation was by multiplex PCR. Sequenced on an Illumina HiSeq 2000. TCR beta CDR3 regions were amplified from RNA transcripts. The first round of RT-PCR for the TCR CDR3 was performed with the HTBI primer set and the Qiagen OneStep RT-PCR kit. Using fastp at Q25 and MiXCR, TCRdb reprocessed the public reads and kept productive beta chains. Rows matching on CDR3 protein sequence are summarized as one entry with the most common DNA and genes. This sample gives hundreds of thousands of distinct CDR3 sequences in total; more than 20% of them show up just once. The ten largest clonotypes hold 70% to 75% of the sample. The sequencing sample was made of blood. These receptors were obtained from a man aged 50-60 years with Graves' hyperthyroidism.

The chain has TRBV3-1 and TRBJ2-3, with 7 bases that match TRBD1. The J segment lost 3 bases and the V segment lost 4 bases, leaving 10 bases of the junction unmatched. This CDR3 has 16 amino acids. Germline assignment: CDR1 LGHDT and CDR2 YNNKEL (reference sequence). The CDR3 spells CASSPGQSHGTDTQYF. The CDR3 DNA reads TGTGCCAGCAGCCCGGGACAGTCCCACGGAACAGATACGCAGTATTTT.

The chain couples TRBV11-2 to TRBJ2-7, with 7 bases identical to TRBD1. CDR1 is SGHAT, CDR2 FQNNGV, per germline. The CDR3 consists of 15 residues. V dropped 5 bases and J dropped 0; count of bases not matched to a gene: 7. Written as DNA, the CDR3 is TGTGCCAGCAGCATCAACAGGGGCCTCTCCTACGAGCAGTACTTC. It encodes CASSINRGLSYEQYF.

The J gene is TRBJ2-1, the V gene TRBV12-3 or TRBV12-4; TRBD1 matches at 7 bases. The V gene end was trimmed by 6 bases and the J gene end by 5 bases; junction bases not matched to a gene: 16. The CDR3 length is 17 residues. CDR3 DNA: TGTGCCAGCAGCAACCAATACGGGACAGCAATCGACAATGAGCAGTTCTTC. The encoded protein is CASSNQYGTAIDNEQFF.

This clonotype was found a few times. The chain employs TRBV20-1 and TRBJ1-1; the D gene is possibly TRBD1 (6 bases). Germline values: CDR1 DFQATT, CDR2 SNEGSKA (reference sequence). V was shortened by 2 bases and J by 4 bases, with 14 bases between the two germline ends. The CDR3 covers 14 residues. This chain's CDR3 is CSARKGGGGTEAFF. CDR3 nucleotide sequence: TGCAGTGCTAGAAAGGGGGGAGGAGGCACTGAAGCTTTCTTT.

This clonotype has a count of ten or more. This chain links TRBV2 with TRBJ2-1; TRBD2 matches 10 bases. Germline CDR1 SNHLY, CDR2 FYNNEI. The CDR3 has 15 residues. Trimming took 6 bases from V and 10 from J; bases not matched to a gene: 12. The CDR3 loop is CASRERASGSSEQFF. CDR3 coding DNA: TGTGCCAGCAGAGAAAGGGCTAGCGGGAGTAGCGAGCAGTTCTTC.

Many counts were recorded for this clonotype. The rearrangement joins TRBV12-3 or TRBV12-4 to TRBJ2-3; 9 bases are shared with TRBD1. The CDR3 spans 16 residues. V was pared by 6 bases and J by 2 bases, with 9 bases of the junction left unmatched. The CDR3 bases are TGTGCCAGCAGGAACAGGGGGCGCGAGGTCACAGATACGCAGTATTTT. Translation: CASRNRGREVTDTQYF.

This chain links TRBV29-1 with TRBJ2-3; 7 positions match TRBD2. The trim removed 7 bases at V and 1 base at J, leaving 5 bases unmatched. The CDR3 loop spans 13 amino acids. The germline gives CDR1 SQVTM, CDR2 ANQGSEA. CDR3 loop: CSGRAGGTDTQYF. The CDR3 region has the DNA TGCAGCGGGCGGGCGGGAGGCACAGATACGCAGTATTTT.

The chain is built from TRBV13 and TRBJ2-6, with 8 nucleotides matching TRBD1. CDR3 length equals 16 residues. CDR1 and CDR2 (germline): PRHDT, FYEKMQ (reference sequence). J gave up 3 bases and V 5 bases, and 6 bases lay outside the gene matches. CDR3 region: CASSRQGAGGANVLTF. DNA of the CDR3: TGTGCCAGCAGCAGGCAGGGGGCGGGTGGGGCCAACGTCCTGACTTTC.

This rearrangement joins TRBV5-1 to TRBJ2-1; possibly TRBD2 for D (5 bases). The germline V gene has CDR1 SGHRS and CDR2 YFSETQ. The CDR3 has 16 amino acids. V was trimmed by 3 bases and J by 5 bases, leaving 18 bases between them. This CDR3 is CASSYRTGRGNNEQFF. In DNA form, the CDR3 reads TGCGCCAGCAGCTACCGGACTGGGAGAGGTAACAATGAGCAGTTCTTC.

In this sample, this clonotype turned up once. One junction end does not reproduce the germline sequence, and a read error may be involved. The V gene is TRBV19, the J gene TRBJ2-1; no reliable D call. CDR1 is LNHDA, CDR2 SQIVND, per germline (reference sequence). The CDR3 sequence is 12 residues long. The CDR3 DNA reads as TGTGCCAGTAGCAGCTCCTACAATGAGCGGTTCTTC. It encodes CASSSSYNERFF.

V and J are TRBV7-6 and TRBJ2-3; 12 bases are a match to TRBD2. The ends lost 1 base at V and 3 bases at J; junction bases unmatched: 8. The germline gives CDR1 SGHVS, CDR2 FNYEAQ. The CDR3 covers 18 residues. The DNA of the CDR3 is TGTGCCAGCAGCTTAGAAGGGACTAGCGGGTTAAGAACAGATACGCAGTATTTT. Translating gives CASSLEGTSGLRTDTQYF.

Concerning this clonotype: The junction does not match germline at one end; this may be a read error. The chain uses TRBV29-1 and TRBJ2-7; 10 nucleotides align to TRBD2. The CDR3 is made up of 13 amino acids. Looked up from germline, CDR1 is SQVTM and CDR2 is ANQGSEA. CDR3 loop: CSALAGVSYKQYF. CDR3 coding DNA: TGCAGCGCCCTAGCGGGAGTATCCTACAAGCAGTACTTC.

The V call is TRBV15, the J call TRBJ2-3, with 8 bases identical to TRBD2. The germline V gene encodes CDR1 LNHNV and CDR2 YYDKDF (reference sequence). The ends lost 6 bases at V and 5 bases at J; junction bases unmatched: 7. The CDR3 sequence is 14 residues long. CDR3 sequence (DNA): TGTGCCACCAGTTTCGACGGGAGGGGAGATACGCAGTATTTT. Amino acid sequence: CATSFDGRGDTQYF.

V usage is TRBV6-1 and J usage is TRBJ2-3, with TRBD2 identical over 10 bases. J lost 1 base, V lost 4 bases, and 8 bases had no gene match. The CDR3 is 17 amino acids. Germline CDR1 reads MNHNS; CDR2 reads SASEGT. The CDR3 is CASSGKVAGGGTDTQYF. The CDR3 DNA follows: TGTGCCAGCAGTGGTAAGGTAGCGGGAGGCGGCACAGATACGCAGTATTTT.

The sample holds a few counts of this clonotype. The V call is TRBV6-1, the J call TRBJ2-2; TRBD1 or TRBD2 may be the D gene (5 bases each). V dropped 2 bases and J dropped 6 bases, with 10 bases sitting between them. The CDR3 loop spans 14 amino acids. Germline assignment: CDR1 MNHNS and CDR2 SASEGT. The CDR3 bases are TGTGCCAGCAGTGAAAGCCTGGGGGCCGGGGAGCTGTTTTTT. It specifies CASSESLGAGELFF.

This clonotype was observed a few times. The rearrangement links TRBV3-1 to TRBJ2-5; 8 bases align to TRBD1. CDR3 size: 13 residues. Trimming took 4 bases from V and 5 from J; bases not matched to a gene: 3. Germline-derived CDR1 and CDR2 are LGHDT and YNNKEL (reference sequence). In nucleotides, the CDR3 is TGTGCCAGCAGCCCTGGACAGGGTGAGACCCAGTACTTC. Amino acid sequence: CASSPGQGETQYF.

The rearrangement joins TRBV12-3 or TRBV12-4 to TRBJ2-3; TRBD1 agrees at 9 bases. V dropped 5 bases and J dropped 0; count of bases not matched to a gene: 6. The CDR3 is made up of 16 amino acids. This chain's CDR3 is CASSTWDRESTDTQYF. CDR3 nucleotides: TGTGCCAGCAGTACATGGGACAGGGAGAGCACAGATACGCAGTATTTT.

The J gene is TRBJ2-1, the V gene TRBV9, with D possibly called TRBD1 or TRBD2 (5 bases each). Germline-derived CDR1 and CDR2 are SGDLS and YYNGEE. The CDR3 loop spans 14 amino acids. V lost 2 bases and J lost 11, with 17 bases in between. DNA for the CDR3: TGTGCCAGCAGCGTGGCCTCGGGGACGCAGAAGCAGTTCTTC. This encodes CASSVASGTQKQFF. The full variable domain, its missing parts supplied by reference TRBV9 and TRBJ2-1, is DSGVTQTPKHLITATGQRVTLRCSPRSGDLSVYWYQQSLDQGLQFLIQYYNGEERAKGNILERFSAQQFPDLHSELNLSSLELGDSALYFCASSVASGTQKQFFGPGTRLTVL.

J is TRBJ2-5 and V is TRBV11-2, with a possible D match to TRBD2 (6 bases). V lost 5 bases, J lost 9 bases, and 16 bases lay in between. The CDR3 contains 13 residues. Germline V gene data show CDR1 as SGHAT and CDR2 as FQNNGV. As DNA, the CDR3 is TGTGCCAGCAGCACAGGACGGGAGACAGCCCAGTACTTC. It specifies CASSTGRETAQYF.

This clonotype was seen repeatedly, ten times or more. This chain joins TRBV30 and TRBJ2-3; D is unclear. V lost 3 bases and J lost 2, with 6 bases in between. The germline V gene encodes CDR1 GTSNPN and CDR2 SVGIG (reference sequence). This CDR3 region has 12 residues. The CDR3 DNA reads TGTGCCTGGAGCGAGAACACAGATACGCAGTATTTT. It translates to CAWSENTDTQYF.

V is TRBV7-9 and J is TRBJ2-7; D remains ambiguous. The CDR3 is made up of 17 amino acids. Germline CDR1 is SEHNR and CDR2 is FQNEAQ (reference sequence). Trimming stripped 2 bases from V and 9 bases from J, with 26 bases between. This CDR3 reads CASSLNLGRIVYGVQYF. As DNA, the CDR3 is TGTGCCAGCAGCTTAAATCTAGGCAGGATAGTCTACGGTGTGCAGTACTTC.

This clonotype was counted between two and nine times. The rearrangement joins TRBV20-1 to TRBJ1-1; D is ambiguous. CDR1 DFQATT and CDR2 SNEGSKA come from the germline V gene (reference sequence). The CDR3 has 13 amino acids. V was clipped by 5 bases and J by 1 base, with 11 bases between them. CDR3 protein: CSAFTLANTEAFF. As DNA, the CDR3 is TGCAGTGCTTTTACCTTGGCGAACACTGAAGCTTTCTTT.

The rearrangement joins TRBV5-1 to TRBJ2-1; 8 positions match TRBD2. Trimming cost V 2 bases and J 6 bases; bases outside gene matches: 7. Looked up from germline, CDR1 is SGHRS and CDR2 is YFSETQ. The CDR3 extends over 15 amino acids. CDR3 amino acids: CASSLASGGPNEQFF. CDR3 DNA: TGCGCCAGCAGCTTAGCCAGCGGGGGTCCCAATGAGCAGTTCTTC.

The chain carries TRBV20-1 and TRBJ1-3; tentative D call: TRBD1 (6 bases). The germline CDR1 and CDR2 sequences are DFQATT and SNEGSKA (reference sequence). Trimming left V 6 bases short and J 1 base short, with 16 bases between. The length of the CDR3 is 15 residues. The CDR3: CSASTGGGSGNTIYF. Here the CDR3 DNA reads TGCAGTGCATCGACAGGAGGGGGTTCTGGAAACACCATATATTTT.

At least ten counts were recorded for this clonotype. The chain uses TRBV28 and TRBJ2-1, with TRBD2 identical over 13 bases. The CDR3 has 17 amino acids. CDR1 MDHEN and CDR2 SYDVKM come from the germline V gene. V was pared by 4 bases and J by 4 bases, with 7 bases of the junction left unmatched. CDR3 amino acids: CASSSLRTSGSYNEQFF. CDR3 bases: TGTGCCAGCAGTTCCCTCCGGACTAGCGGGAGTTACAATGAGCAGTTCTTC.

The genes are TRBV20-1 and TRBJ1-1; D is ambiguous. The CDR3 has 12 residues. Trimming pared 3 bases from V and 5 bases from J, leaving 10 bases between. Looked up from germline, CDR1 is DFQATT and CDR2 is SNEGSKA (reference sequence). The CDR3 DNA reads as TGCAGTGCTAGTCGGGGTGTAACTGAAGCTTTCTTT. This codes for CSASRGVTEAFF.

In this sample, this clonotype turned up a few times. The chain couples TRBV20-1 to TRBJ1-2, with 9 bases identical to TRBD1. Germline trimming cut 2 bases from V and 6 bases from J; bases unmatched to any gene: 4. Germline-derived CDR1 and CDR2 are DFQATT and SNEGSKA (reference sequence). The CDR3 consists of 13 residues. The CDR3 spells CSARQTGGNGYTF. CDR3 nucleotide sequence: TGCAGTGCTAGACAGACAGGGGGGAATGGCTACACCTTC.